This T cell receptor beta chain is drawn from a study of early T cells in non-severe SARS-CoV-2 infection. V was shortened by 7 bases and J by 7 bases, with 12 bases between the two germline ends. In germline, CDR1 is SGHRS, CDR2 YFSETQ. This CDR3 is built from 12 residues. This clonotype was detected many times. Each CDR3 protein is one row after TCRdb ran MiXCR on the 5' RACE reads. The table has some 78,000 distinct CDR3 sequences, roughly an eighth seen once. The sample comprised whole blood. V and J are TRBV5-1 and TRBJ2-1, with D perhaps being TRBD1 or TRBD2 (5 bases each). The clonotype comes from an adult who was a healthcare worker with PCR-confirmed SARS-CoV-2 infection or an uninfected control (not recorded which). CDR3 sequence: CASSGRANEQFF. CDR3 DNA sequence: TGCGCCAGCTCGGGACGAGCGAATGAGCAGTTCTTC.